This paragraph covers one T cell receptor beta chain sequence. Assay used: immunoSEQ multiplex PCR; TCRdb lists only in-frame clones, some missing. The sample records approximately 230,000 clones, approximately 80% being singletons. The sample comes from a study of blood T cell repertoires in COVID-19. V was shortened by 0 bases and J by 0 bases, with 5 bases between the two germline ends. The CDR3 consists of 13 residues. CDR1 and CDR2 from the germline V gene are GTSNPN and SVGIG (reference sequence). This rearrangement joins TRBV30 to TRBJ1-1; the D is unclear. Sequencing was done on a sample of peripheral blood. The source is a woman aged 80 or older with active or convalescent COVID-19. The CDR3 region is CAWSVDMNTEAFF. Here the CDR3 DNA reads TGTGCCTGGAGTGTCGACATGAACACTGAAGCTTTCTTT.